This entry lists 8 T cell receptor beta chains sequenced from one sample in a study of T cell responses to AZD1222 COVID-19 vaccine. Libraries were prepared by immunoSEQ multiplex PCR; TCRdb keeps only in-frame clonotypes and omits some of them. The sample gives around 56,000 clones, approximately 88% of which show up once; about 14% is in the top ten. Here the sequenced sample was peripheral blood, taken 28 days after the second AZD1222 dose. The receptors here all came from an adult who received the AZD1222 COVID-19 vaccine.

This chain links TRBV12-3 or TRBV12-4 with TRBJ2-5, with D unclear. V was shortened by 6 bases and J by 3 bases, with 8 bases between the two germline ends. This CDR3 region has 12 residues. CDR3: CASSQDEETQYF. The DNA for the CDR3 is TGTGCCAGCAGCCAAGATGAAGAGACCCAGTACTTC.

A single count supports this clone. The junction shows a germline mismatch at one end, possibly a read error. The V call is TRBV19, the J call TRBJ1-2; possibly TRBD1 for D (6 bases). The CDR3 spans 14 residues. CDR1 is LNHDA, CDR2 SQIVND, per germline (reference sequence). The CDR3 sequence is CASKLKGGNDGYTF. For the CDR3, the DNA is TGTGCCAGTAAGCTAAAAGGGGGTAACGATGGCTACACCTTC.

CDR3 DNA: TGTGCCAGCAGCTTAGATATCGGGGTTTATGGGGCCAACGTCCTGACTTTC. This gives the protein CASSLDIGVYGANVLTF. The genes are TRBV7-9 and TRBJ2-6; tentatively, D is TRBD2 (5 bases). Germline CDR1 SEHNR, CDR2 FQNEAQ (reference sequence). V shed 1 base and J shed 3 bases, with 13 bases lying between them. This CDR3 is 17 amino acids long.

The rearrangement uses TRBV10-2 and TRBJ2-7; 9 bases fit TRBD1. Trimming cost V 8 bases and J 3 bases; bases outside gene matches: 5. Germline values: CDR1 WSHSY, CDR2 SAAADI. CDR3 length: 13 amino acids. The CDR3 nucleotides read TGCGCCAGCTTGCCGGGACAGGGCTACGAGCAGTACTTC. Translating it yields CASLPGQGYEQYF.

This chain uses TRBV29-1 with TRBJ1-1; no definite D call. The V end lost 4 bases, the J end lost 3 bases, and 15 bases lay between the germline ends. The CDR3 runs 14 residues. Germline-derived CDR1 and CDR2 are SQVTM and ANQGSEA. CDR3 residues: CSVASATGDTEAFF. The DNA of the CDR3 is TGCAGCGTTGCGTCAGCTACCGGGGACACTGAAGCTTTCTTT.

The CDR3 DNA reads as TGTGCCAGCTCACCGACAGGGGGTTTTCAGTATGGCTACACCTTC. It is translated as CASSPTGGFQYGYTF. The chain carries TRBV18 and TRBJ1-2, with 9 nucleotides matching TRBD1. Germline assignment: CDR1 KGHSH and CDR2 LQKENI. The CDR3 has 15 amino acids. V dropped 3 bases and J dropped 5; count of bases not matched to a gene: 7.

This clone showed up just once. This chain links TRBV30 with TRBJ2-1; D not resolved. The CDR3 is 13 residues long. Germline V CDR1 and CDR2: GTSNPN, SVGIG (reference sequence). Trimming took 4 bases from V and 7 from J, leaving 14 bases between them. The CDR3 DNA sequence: TGTGCCTGGAAACCGGTAAATCGTAATGAGCAGTTCTTC. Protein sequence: CAWKPVNRNEQFF.

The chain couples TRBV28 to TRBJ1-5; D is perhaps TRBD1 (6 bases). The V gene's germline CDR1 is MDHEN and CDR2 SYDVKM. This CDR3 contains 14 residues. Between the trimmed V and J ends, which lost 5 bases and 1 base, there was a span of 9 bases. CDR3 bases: TGTGCCAGCAGTGGACAGATAAGCAATCAGCCCCAGCATTTT. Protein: CASSGQISNQPQHF.